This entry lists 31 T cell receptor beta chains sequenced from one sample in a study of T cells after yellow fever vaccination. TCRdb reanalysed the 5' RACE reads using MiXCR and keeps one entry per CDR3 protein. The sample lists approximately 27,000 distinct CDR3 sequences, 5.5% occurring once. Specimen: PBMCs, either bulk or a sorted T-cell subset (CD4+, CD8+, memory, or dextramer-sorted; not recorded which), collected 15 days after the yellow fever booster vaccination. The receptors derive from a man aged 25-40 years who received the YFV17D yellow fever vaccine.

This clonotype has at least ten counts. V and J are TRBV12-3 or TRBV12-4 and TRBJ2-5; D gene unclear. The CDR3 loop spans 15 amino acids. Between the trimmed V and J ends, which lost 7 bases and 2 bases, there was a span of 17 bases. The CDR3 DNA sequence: TGTGCCAGCACTCTCAGCATTGGAAATCAAGAGACCCAGTACTTC. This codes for CASTLSIGNQETQYF.

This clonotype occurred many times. CDR3 loop: CASSYPGLAGGHKEQFF. Written as DNA, the CDR3 is TGTGCCAGCAGTTACCCAGGGCTAGCGGGAGGGCATAAAGAGCAGTTCTTC. The V call is TRBV6-2 or TRBV6-3, the J call TRBJ2-1, with TRBD2 matching over 12 bases. Germline V gives CDR1 MNHEY, CDR2 SVGEGT. The CDR3 contains 17 residues. The V segment lost 2 bases and the J segment 10 bases; nucleotides outside the gene matches: 12.

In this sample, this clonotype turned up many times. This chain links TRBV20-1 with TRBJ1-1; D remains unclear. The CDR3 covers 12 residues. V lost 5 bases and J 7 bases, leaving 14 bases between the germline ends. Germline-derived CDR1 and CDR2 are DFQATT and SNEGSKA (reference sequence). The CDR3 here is CSAPNRAYEAFF. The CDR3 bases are TGCAGTGCTCCTAACCGAGCCTATGAAGCTTTCTTT.

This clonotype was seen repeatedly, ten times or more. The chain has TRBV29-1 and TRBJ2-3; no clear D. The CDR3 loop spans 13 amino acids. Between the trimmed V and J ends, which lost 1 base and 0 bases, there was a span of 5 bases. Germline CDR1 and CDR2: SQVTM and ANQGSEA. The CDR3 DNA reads TGCAGCGTTGAAGTTACTAGCACAGATACGCAGTATTTT. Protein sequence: CSVEVTSTDTQYF.

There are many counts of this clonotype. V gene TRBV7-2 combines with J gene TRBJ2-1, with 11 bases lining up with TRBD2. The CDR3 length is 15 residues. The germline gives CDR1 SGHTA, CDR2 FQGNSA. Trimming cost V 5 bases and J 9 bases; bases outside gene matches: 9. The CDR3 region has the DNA TGTGCCAGCAGCAAAACTAGCGGGAGTATAGGTGAGCAGTTCTTC. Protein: CASSKTSGSIGEQFF.

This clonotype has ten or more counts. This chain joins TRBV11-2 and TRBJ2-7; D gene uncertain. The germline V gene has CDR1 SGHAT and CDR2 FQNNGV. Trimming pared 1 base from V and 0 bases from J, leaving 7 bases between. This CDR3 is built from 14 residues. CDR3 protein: CASSLAPRSYEQYF. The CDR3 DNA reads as TGTGCCAGCAGCTTAGCCCCTCGCTCCTACGAGCAGTACTTC.

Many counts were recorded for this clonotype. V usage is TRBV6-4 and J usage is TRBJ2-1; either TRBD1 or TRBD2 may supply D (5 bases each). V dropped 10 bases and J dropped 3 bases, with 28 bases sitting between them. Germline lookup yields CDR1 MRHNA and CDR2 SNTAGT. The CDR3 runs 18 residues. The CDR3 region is CANLTGATISSVYNEQFF. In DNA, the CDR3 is TGTGCCAACCTTACCGGGGCAACCATCTCGTCTGTCTACAATGAGCAGTTCTTC.

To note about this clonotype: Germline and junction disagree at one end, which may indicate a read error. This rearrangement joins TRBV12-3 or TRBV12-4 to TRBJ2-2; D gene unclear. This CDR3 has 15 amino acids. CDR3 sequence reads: CTSSSTRRQTGELFF. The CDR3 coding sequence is TGTACCAGCAGTTCCACCCGTCGCCAGACCGGGGAGCTGTTTTTT.

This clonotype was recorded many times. The CDR3 bases are TGTGCCAGCAGCACGGACAGAAATAATTCACCCCTCCACTTT. Its protein is CASSTDRNNSPLHF. The chain joins TRBV6-5 to TRBJ1-6; D is possibly TRBD1 (6 bases). V lost 6 bases and J 5 bases, leaving 11 bases between the germline ends. The CDR3 is 14 amino acids. Germline V CDR1 and CDR2: MNHEY, SVGAGI.

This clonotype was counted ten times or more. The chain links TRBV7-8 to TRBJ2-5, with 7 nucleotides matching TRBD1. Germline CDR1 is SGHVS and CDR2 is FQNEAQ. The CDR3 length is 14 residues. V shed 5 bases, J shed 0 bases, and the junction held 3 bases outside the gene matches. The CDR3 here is CASSLGTDQETQYF. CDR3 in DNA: TGTGCCAGCAGCCTAGGGACAGACCAAGAGACCCAGTACTTC.

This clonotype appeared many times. CDR3 coding DNA: TGCAGCGTTGATCGCGGAGATAGCAATGAGCAGTTCTTC. Encoded protein: CSVDRGDSNEQFF. This sequence joins TRBV29-1 and TRBJ2-1; D ambiguous. Trimming shortened V by 3 bases and J by 6 bases, and 12 bases separated the two germline ends. CDR1 SQVTM and CDR2 ANQGSEA come from the germline V gene. This CDR3 comprises 13 residues.

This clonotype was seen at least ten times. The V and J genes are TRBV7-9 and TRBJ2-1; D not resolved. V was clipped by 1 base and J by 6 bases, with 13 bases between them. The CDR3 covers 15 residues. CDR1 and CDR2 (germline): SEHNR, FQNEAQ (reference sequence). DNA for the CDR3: TGTGCCAGCAGCTTAGGTTCCCCGCGAACCAATGAGCAGTTCTTC. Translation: CASSLGSPRTNEQFF.

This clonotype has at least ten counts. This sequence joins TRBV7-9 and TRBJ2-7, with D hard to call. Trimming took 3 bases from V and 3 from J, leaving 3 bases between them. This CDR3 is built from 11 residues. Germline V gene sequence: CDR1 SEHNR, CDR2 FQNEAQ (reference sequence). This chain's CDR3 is CASSFHYEQYF. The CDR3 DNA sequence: TGTGCCAGCAGCTTTCACTACGAGCAGTACTTC. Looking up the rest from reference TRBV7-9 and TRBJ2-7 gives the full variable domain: DTGVSQNPRHKITKRGQNVTFRCDPISEHNRLYWYRQTLGQGPEFLTYFQNEAQLEKSRLLSDRFSAERPKGSFSTLEIQRTEQGDSAMYLCASSFHYEQYFGPGTRLTVT.

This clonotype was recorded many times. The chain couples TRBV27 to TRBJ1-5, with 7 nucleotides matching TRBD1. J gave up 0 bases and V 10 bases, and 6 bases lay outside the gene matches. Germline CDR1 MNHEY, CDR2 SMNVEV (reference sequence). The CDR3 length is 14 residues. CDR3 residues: CATRGANSNQPQHF. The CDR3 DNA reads TGTGCCACCAGGGGGGCTAATAGCAATCAGCCCCAGCATTTT.

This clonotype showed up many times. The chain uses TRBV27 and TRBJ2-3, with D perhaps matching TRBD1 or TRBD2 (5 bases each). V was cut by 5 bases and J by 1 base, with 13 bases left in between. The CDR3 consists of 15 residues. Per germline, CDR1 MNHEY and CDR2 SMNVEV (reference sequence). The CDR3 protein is CASSGGLVGTDTQYF. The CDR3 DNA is TGTGCCAGCAGTGGGGGTCTAGTAGGCACAGATACGCAGTATTTT.

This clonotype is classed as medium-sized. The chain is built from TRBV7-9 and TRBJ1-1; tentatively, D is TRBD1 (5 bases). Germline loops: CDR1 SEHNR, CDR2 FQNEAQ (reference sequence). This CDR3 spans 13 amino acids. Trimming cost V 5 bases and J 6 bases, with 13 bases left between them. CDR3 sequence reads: CASSNTGTSEAFF. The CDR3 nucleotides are TGTGCCAGCAGCAATACCGGGACCTCTGAAGCTTTCTTT. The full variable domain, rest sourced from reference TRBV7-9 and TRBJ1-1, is DTGVSQNPRHKITKRGQNVTFRCDPISEHNRLYWYRQTLGQGPEFLTYFQNEAQLEKSRLLSDRFSAERPKGSFSTLEIQRTEQGDSAMYLCASSNTGTSEAFFGQGTRLTVV.

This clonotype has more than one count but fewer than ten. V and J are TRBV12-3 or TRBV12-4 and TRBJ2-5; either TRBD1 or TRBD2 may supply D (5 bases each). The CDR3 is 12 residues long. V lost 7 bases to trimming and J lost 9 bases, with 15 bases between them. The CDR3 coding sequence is TGTGCCAGCACTCAGGGCCTCGGGGCCCAGTACTTC. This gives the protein CASTQGLGAQYF.

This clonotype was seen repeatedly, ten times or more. CDR3 in amino acids: CASSQGPGLQETQYF. Here the CDR3 DNA reads TGCGCCAGCAGCCAAGGACCGGGACTTCAAGAGACCCAGTACTTC. The J gene is TRBJ2-5, the V gene TRBV4-3; D might be TRBD2 (6 bases). With 1 base removed from V and 2 bases from J, the gap between germline ends came to 11 bases. Germline V gives CDR1 LGHNA, CDR2 YSLEER. CDR3 length equals 15 residues.

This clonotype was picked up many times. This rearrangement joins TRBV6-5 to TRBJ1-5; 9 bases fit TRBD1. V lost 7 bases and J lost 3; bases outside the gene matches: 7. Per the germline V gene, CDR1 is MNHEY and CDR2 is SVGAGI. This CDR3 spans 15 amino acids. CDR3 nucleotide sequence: TGTGCCAGCATCCAACAGGGGGCCGACAATCAGCCCCAGCATTTT. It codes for CASIQQGADNQPQHF.

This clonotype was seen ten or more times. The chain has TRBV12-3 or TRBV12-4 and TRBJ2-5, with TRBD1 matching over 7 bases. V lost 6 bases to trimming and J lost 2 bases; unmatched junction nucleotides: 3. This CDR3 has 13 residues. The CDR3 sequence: CASSSRGQETQYF. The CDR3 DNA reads TGTGCCAGCAGCTCCAGGGGGCAAGAGACCCAGTACTTC.

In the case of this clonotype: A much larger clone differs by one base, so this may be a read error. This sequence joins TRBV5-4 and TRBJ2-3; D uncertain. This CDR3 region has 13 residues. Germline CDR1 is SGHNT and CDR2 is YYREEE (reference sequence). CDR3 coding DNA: TGTGACAGCAGCAACACACAAGGAGATACGCAGTATTTT. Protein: CDSSNTQGDTQYF.

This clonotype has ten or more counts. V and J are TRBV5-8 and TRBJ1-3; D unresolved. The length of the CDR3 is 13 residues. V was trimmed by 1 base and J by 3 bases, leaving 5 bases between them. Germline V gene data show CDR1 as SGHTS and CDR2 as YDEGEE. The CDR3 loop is CASSLNSGNTIYF. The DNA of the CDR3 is TGTGCCAGCAGCTTGAACAGTGGAAACACCATATATTTT.

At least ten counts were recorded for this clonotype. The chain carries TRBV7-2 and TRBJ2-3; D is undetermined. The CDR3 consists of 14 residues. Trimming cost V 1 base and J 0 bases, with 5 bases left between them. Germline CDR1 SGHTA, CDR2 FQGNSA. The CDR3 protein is CASSLVGSTDTQYF. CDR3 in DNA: TGTGCCAGCAGCTTAGTTGGGAGCACAGATACGCAGTATTTT.

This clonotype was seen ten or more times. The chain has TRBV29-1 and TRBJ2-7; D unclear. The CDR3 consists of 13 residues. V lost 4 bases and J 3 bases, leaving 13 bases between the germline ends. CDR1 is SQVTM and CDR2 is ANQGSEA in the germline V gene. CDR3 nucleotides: TGCAGCGTTGCTTCTGGACCACACTACGAGCAGTACTTC. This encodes CSVASGPHYEQYF.

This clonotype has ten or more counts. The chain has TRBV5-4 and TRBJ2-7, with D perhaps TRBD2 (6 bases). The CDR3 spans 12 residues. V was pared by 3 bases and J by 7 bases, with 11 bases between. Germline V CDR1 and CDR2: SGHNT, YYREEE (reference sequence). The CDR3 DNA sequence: TGTGCCAGCAGCTCGCGGGGAGGAGAGCAGTACTTC. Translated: CASSSRGGEQYF.

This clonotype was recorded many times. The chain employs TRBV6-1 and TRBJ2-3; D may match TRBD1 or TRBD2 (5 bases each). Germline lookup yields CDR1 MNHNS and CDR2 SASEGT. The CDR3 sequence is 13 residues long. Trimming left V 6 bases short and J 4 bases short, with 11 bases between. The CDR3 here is CASRTTAADTQYF. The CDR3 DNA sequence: TGTGCCAGCAGGACGACAGCGGCAGATACGCAGTATTTT.

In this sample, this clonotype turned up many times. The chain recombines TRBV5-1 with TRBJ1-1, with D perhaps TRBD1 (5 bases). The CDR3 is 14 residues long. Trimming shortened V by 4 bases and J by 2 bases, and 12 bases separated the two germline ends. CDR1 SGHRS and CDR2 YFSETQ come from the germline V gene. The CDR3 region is CASSGTTANTEAFF. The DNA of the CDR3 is TGCGCCAGCAGCGGAACGACAGCTAACACTGAAGCTTTCTTT.

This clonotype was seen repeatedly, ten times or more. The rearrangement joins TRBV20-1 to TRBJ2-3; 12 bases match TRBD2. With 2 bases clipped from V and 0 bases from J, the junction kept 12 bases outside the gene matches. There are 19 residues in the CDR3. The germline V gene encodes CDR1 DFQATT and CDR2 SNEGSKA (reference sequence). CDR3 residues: CSARPLRPLAGGSTDTQYF. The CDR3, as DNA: TGCAGTGCTAGACCCCTAAGGCCCCTAGCGGGAGGGAGCACAGATACGCAGTATTTT.

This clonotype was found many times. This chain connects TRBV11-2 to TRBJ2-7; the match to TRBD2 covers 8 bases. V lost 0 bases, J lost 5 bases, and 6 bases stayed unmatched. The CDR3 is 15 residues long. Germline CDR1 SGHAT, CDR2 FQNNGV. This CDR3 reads CASSLDWLAGNEQYF. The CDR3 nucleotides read TGTGCCAGCAGCTTAGATTGGCTAGCGGGTAACGAGCAGTACTTC.

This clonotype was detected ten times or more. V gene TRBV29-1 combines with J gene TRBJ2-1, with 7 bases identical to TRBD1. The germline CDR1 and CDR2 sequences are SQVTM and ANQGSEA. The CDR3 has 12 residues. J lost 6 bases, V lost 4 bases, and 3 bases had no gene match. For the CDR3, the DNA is TGCAGCGTTGGGGACAGCAGCAATGAGCAGTTCTTC. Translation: CSVGDSSNEQFF.

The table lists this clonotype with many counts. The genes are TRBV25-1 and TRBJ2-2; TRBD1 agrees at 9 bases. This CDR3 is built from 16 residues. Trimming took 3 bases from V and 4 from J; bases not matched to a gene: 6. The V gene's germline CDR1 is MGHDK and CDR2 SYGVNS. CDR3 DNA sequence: TGTGCCAGCAGTGACCCCGGGACAGGGATCACCGGGGAGCTGTTTTTT. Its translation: CASSDPGTGITGELFF.